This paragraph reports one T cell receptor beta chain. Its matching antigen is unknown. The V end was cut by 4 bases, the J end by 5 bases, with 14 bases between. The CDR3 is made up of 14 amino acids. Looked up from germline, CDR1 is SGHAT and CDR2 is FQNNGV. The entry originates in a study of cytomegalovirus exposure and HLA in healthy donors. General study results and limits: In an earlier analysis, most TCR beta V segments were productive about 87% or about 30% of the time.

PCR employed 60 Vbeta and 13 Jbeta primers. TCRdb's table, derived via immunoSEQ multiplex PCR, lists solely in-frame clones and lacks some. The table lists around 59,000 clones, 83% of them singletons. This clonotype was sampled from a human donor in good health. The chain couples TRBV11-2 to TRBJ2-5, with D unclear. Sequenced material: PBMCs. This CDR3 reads CASSSYGQFETQYF. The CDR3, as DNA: TGTGCCAGCAGCTCCTACGGTCAATTCGAGACCCAGTACTTC.